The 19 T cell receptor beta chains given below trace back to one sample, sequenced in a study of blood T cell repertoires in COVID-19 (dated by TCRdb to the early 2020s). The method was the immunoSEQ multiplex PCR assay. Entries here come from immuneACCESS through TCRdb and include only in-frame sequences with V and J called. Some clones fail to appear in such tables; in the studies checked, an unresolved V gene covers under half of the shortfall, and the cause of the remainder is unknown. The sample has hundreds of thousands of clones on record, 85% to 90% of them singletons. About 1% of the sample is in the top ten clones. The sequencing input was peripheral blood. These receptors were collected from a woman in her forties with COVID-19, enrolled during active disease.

DNA of the CDR3: TGTGCCAGCAGCTCCTCCGGGACAGGGAGCGAAAAACTGTTTTTT. It encodes CASSSSGTGSEKLFF. The V call is TRBV9, the J call TRBJ1-4, with 9 nucleotides matching TRBD1. The CDR3 totals 15 residues. The germline CDR1 and CDR2 sequences are SGDLS and YYNGEE. V lost 4 bases to trimming and J lost 8 bases; unmatched junction nucleotides: 9.

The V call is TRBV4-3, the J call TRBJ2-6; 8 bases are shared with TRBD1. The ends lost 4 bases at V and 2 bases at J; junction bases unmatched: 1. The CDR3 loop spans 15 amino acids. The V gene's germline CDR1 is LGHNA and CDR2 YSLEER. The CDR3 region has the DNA TGCGCCAGCAGCCCACAGGGGGCTGGGGCCAACGTCCTGACTTTC. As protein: CASSPQGAGANVLTF.

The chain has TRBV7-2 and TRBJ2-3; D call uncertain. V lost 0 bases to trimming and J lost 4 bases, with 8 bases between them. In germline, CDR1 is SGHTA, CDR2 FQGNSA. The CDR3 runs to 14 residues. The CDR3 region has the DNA TGTGCCAGCAGCTTAGCCGCAGGTCCAGATACGCAGTATTTT. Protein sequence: CASSLAAGPDTQYF.

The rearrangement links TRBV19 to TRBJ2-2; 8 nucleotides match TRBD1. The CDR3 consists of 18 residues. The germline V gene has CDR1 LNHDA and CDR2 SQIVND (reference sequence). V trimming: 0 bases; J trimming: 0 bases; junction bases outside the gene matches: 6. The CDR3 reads CASSIEMQGAANTGELFF. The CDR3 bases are TGTGCCAGTAGTATAGAGATGCAGGGGGCGGCGAACACCGGGGAGCTGTTTTTT. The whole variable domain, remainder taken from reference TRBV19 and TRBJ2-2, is DGGITQSPKYLFRKEGQNVTLSCEQNLNHDAMYWYRQDPGQGLRLIYYSQIVNDFQKGDIAEGYSVSREKKESFPLTVTSAQKNPTAFYLCASSIEMQGAANTGELFFGEGSRLTVL.

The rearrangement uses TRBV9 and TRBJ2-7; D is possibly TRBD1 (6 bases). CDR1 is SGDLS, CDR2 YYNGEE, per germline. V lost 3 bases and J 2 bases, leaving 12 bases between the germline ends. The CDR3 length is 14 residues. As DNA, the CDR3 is TGTGCCAGCAGCGGGGGGACATTCCCCTACGAGCAGTACTTC. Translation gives CASSGGTFPYEQYF.

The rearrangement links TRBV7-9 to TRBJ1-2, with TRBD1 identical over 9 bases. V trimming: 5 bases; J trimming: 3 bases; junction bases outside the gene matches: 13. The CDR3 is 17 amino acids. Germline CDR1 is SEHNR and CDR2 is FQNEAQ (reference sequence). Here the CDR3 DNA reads TGTGCCAGCAGCACCCGGGACAGGGATGTAGGTGACTATGGCTACACCTTC. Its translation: CASSTRDRDVGDYGYTF.

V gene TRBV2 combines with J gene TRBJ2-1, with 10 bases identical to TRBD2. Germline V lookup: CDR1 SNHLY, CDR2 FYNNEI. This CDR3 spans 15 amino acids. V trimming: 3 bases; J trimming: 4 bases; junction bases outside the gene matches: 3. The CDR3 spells CASSEGLAKYNEQFF. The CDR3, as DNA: TGTGCCAGCAGTGAGGGACTAGCGAAGTACAATGAGCAGTTCTTC.

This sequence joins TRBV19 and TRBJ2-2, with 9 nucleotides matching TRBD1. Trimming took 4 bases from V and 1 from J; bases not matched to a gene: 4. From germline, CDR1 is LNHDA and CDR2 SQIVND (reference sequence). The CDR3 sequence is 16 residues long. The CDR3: CASSTRDRVNTGELFF. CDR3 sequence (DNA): TGTGCCAGTAGTACACGGGACAGGGTGAACACCGGGGAGCTGTTTTTT.

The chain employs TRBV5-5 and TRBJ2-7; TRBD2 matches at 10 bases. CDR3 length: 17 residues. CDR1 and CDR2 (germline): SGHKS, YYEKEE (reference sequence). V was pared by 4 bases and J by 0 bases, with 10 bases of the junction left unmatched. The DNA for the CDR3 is TGTGCCAGCAGCCTACTCCAGCCTAGCGGGAGCTCCTACGAGCAGTACTTC. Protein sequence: CASSLLQPSGSSYEQYF.

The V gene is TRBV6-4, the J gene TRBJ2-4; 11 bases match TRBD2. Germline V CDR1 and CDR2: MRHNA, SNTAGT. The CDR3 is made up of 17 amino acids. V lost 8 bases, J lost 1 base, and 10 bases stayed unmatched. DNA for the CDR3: TGTGCCAGCTCCCGGCTAGCGGGAGGTTCGGCCAAAAACATTCAGTACTTC. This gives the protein CASSRLAGGSAKNIQYF.

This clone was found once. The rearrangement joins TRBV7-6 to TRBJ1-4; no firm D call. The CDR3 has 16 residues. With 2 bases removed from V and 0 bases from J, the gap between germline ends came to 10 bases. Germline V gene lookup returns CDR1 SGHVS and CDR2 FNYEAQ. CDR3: CASSLRSRATNEKLFF. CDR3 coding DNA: TGTGCCAGCAGCTTAAGATCGAGGGCAACTAATGAAAAACTGTTTTTT.

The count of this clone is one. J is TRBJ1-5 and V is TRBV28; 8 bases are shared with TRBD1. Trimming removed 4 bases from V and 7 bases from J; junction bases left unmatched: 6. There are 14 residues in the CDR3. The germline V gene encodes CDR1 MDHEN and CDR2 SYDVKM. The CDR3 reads CASSSDRAWQPQHF. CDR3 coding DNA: TGTGCCAGCAGTTCGGACAGGGCCTGGCAGCCCCAGCATTTT.

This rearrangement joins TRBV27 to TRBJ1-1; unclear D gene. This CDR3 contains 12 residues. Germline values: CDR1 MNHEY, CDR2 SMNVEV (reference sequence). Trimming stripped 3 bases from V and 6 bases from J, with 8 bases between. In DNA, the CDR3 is TGTGCCAGCAGTTTTAACGGGGCTGAAGCTTTCTTT. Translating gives CASSFNGAEAFF.

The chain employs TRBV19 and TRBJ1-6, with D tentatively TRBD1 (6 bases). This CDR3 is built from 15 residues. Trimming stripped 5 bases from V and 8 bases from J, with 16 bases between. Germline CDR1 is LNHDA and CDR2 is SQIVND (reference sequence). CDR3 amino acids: CASSPQGVSDSPLHF. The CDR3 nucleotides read TGTGCCAGTAGTCCACAGGGTGTAAGCGATTCACCCCTCCACTTT.

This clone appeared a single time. The CDR3 DNA reads TGCGCCAGCAGCTTCACGGGGGGGCGTGATACGCAGTATTTT. Protein sequence: CASSFTGGRDTQYF. The rearrangement uses TRBV5-1 and TRBJ2-3; 8 bases line up with TRBD2. CDR3 length: 14 amino acids. V trimming: 2 bases; J trimming: 6 bases; junction bases outside the gene matches: 5. Germline-derived CDR1 and CDR2 are SGHRS and YFSETQ.

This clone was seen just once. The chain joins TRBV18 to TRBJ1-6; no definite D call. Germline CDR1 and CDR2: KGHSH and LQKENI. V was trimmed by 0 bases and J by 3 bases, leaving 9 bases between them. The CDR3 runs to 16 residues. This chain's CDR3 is CASSPPGVNYNSPLHF. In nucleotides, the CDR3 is TGTGCCAGCTCACCACCCGGGGTTAACTATAATTCACCCCTCCACTTT.

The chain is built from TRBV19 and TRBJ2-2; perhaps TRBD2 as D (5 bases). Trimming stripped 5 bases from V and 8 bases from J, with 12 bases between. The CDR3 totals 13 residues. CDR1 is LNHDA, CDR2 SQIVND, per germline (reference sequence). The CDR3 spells CASSLTRLGELFF. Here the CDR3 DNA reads TGTGCCAGTAGTCTTACCCGACTAGGGGAGCTGTTTTTT.

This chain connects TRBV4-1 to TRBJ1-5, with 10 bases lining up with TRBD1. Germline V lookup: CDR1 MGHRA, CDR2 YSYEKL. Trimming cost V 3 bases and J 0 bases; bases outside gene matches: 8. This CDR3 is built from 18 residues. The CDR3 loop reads CASSHPGQGDLSNQPQHF. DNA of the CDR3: TGCGCCAGCAGCCACCCCGGACAGGGGGATCTTAGCAATCAGCCCCAGCATTTT.

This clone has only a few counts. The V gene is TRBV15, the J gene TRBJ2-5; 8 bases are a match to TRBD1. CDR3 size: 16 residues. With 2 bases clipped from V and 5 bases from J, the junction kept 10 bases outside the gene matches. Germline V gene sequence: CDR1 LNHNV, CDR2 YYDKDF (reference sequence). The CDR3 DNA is TGTGCCACCAGCAGACCTCAGGGGGCTGGGAGGGAGACCCAGTACTTC. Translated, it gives CATSRPQGAGRETQYF.